The 3 T cell receptor beta chains below come from one sample, sequenced in a study of lymphopenia after photon versus proton radiotherapy. Profiling relied on immunoSEQ multiplex PCR, and the TCRdb table lists in-frame clones only, not all of them. The sample gives more than 80,000 clones, 83% of which show up once; under 1.5% is in the top ten. The specimen was peripheral blood, collected from a patient treated with proton-based radiotherapy. Receptors originate from a man in his 60s with pancreatic cancer.

The rearrangement links TRBV28 to TRBJ1-5; the D is unclear. CDR3 length: 14 residues. The V gene's germline CDR1 is MDHEN and CDR2 SYDVKM. V was shortened by 5 bases and J by 0 bases, with 8 bases between the two germline ends. The CDR3 region is CASSQGSSNQPQHF. The CDR3 region has the DNA TGTGCCAGCAGTCAAGGGTCTAGCAATCAGCCCCAGCATTTT.

The V gene is TRBV23-1, the J gene TRBJ2-7, with unresolved D. TRBV23-1 is known as an ORF, though its function is uncertain. The germline V and J ends were trimmed by 11 bases and 2 bases, with 16 bases remaining between them. This CDR3 has 13 amino acids. CDR3 amino acids: CASAVRKPYEQYF. The CDR3 DNA sequence: TGCGCCTCAGCAGTCAGGAAGCCCTACGAGCAGTACTTC.

The rearrangement links TRBV5-1 to TRBJ2-1; D is perhaps TRBD1 or TRBD2 (6 bases each). The CDR3 is 15 residues long. Germline V gene sequence: CDR1 SGHRS, CDR2 YFSETQ. The V gene lost 1 base and the J gene lost 5 bases, with 13 bases spanning the gap. The DNA of the CDR3 is TGCGCCAGCAGCTTGAGACTAGAGGGGGACAATGAGCAGTTCTTC. It specifies CASSLRLEGDNEQFF.